This record looks at one T cell receptor (beta chain) sequence and its context. This receptor's antigen is unknown. There are no base qualities to consult, and no much larger clone falls within one base. V and J lose 2 bases and 0 bases, and a span of 5 bases separates them. The CDR3 numbers 15 residues from cysteine through phenylalanine. Just CDR3 DNA is preserved here, 45 bases in frame from base 1. Taken from the germline V gene (reference sequence), the CDR1 and CDR2 loops are LNHDA and SQIVND. Library prep was done by the immunoSEQ multiplex PCR assay. This immuneACCESS table, as held by TCRdb, lists in-frame sequences with V and J called but not all clones. Of the missing ones, under half trace to an unresolved V gene in checked studies; the others have no known cause. The sample table lists 15,000 to 20,000 clones, around 82% of them with a count of one. The ten biggest clones cover roughly 1.5% of the sample.

The source of the sample is a study of PD-1 blockade in mismatch repair-deficient tumors (dated by TCRdb to 2017 to 2019). Context from the whole study: Between September 2013 and late 2016, the trial enrolled 65 to 95 consecutive patients with roughly eleven types of mismatch repair-deficient cancer, all of whom had received prior treatment and were progressing. Tumor-associated T cell clones were tracked in the peripheral blood of patients responding to PD-1 blockade by deep sequencing of TCR CDR3 regions.

What the work shows at the level of the full study, not this receptor alone: Tumor-resident clones, often undetectable in blood before treatment, expanded rapidly after pembrolizumab and then contracted, generally before radiologic responses.

For each enrolled patient, mismatch repair deficiency was established using either polymerase chain reaction or immunohistochemistry. TCR sequencing was performed for a few patients who responded to pembrolizumab therapy. The phase II trial prospectively evaluated PD-1 blockade with pembrolizumab in advanced mismatch repair-deficient cancers, independent of tissue of origin. Serial peripheral blood T cell samples were collected before and at multiple times after starting PD-1 blockade. Blood sampling time points were reported as weeks after the first dose of pembrolizumab. The starting material was PBMCs, obtained less than 25 weeks after starting pembrolizumab. Recombination linked TRBV19 to TRBJ2-6; a confident D gene designation cannot be given. This sequence originates from an adult with mismatch repair-deficient cancer. The nucleotides read TGTGCCAGTAGTATATTCAGCTCTGGGGCCAACGTCCTGACTTTC. This encodes CASSIFSSGANVLTF.